A selection of T cell receptor beta chains follows, all from one sample in a study of OX40 agonist ivuxolimab in advanced cancers. Assay used: immunoSEQ multiplex PCR; TCRdb lists only in-frame clones, some missing. The sample contains 65,000 to 70,000 clones, roughly 80% of which appear only once. The sequences come from CD4+ or CD8+ T cells sorted from blood, collected in a trial of the OX40 agonist ivuxolimab. The receptor source for this set is an adult with an advanced solid tumor such as melanoma, head and neck, liver or kidney cancer. CDR3s include the opening cysteine and the closing phenylalanine or tryptophan. A D gene is named only where the DNA matches it firmly. Clone size is not always given. Where it is, it says once, few, many or a class for expanded clones.

TRBJ2-7 | . | . | TRBV19 | CASSSTPGNEQYF | TGTGCCAGTAGTTCCACCCCGGGGAACGAGCAGTACTTC
TRBJ2-7 | . | . | TRBV29-1 | CSVGQGSGEQYF | TGCAGCGTTGGTCAGGGTAGTGGCGAGCAGTACTTC
TRBJ1-3 | . | TRBD1 | TRBV28 | CASVPRDRGNTIYF | TGTGCCAGCGTACCCCGGGACAGGGGAAACACCATATATTTT
TRBJ1-6 | . | TRBD1 | TRBV7-2 | CASSSQGVTSPLHF | TGTGCCAGCAGCTCACAGGGGGTCACCTCACCCCTCCACTTT
TRBJ1-3 | . | . | TRBV19 | CASSRKGDSGNTIYF | TGTGCCAGTAGTCGAAAGGGGGACTCTGGAAACACCATATATTTT
TRBJ1-1 | few | . | TRBV2 | CASGGTQRGTEAFF | TGTGCCAGCGGCGGGACACAAAGAGGGACTGAAGCTTTCTTT
TRBJ1-4 | . | . | TRBV28 | CASIGGTNEKLFF | TGTGCCAGCATCGGGGGAACTAATGAAAAACTGTTTTTT
TRBJ1-1 | . | . | TRBV7-2 | CASSPDPNTEAFF | TGTGCCAGCAGCCCAGACCCGAACACTGAAGCTTTCTTT
TRBJ2-3 | . | . | TRBV4-2 | CASSQDSIRASSTDTQYF | TGTGCCAGCAGCCAAGATTCTATCAGGGCCTCTAGCACAGATACGCAGTATTTT
TRBJ2-1 | once | . | TRBV4-3 | CASSQDHGGSSYNEQFF | TGCGCCAGCAGCCAAGATCATGGAGGGAGCTCCTACAATGAGCAGTTCTTC
TRBJ2-5 | . | . | TRBV9 | CASSVSGGPWETQYF | TGTGCCAGCAGCGTAAGTGGGGGGCCCTGGGAGACCCAGTACTTC
TRBJ1-3 | . | . | TRBV9 | CASSVALLTSSGNTIYF | TGTGCCAGCAGCGTAGCACTACTTACGAGCTCTGGAAACACCATATATTTT
TRBJ2-2 | . | . | TRBV4-3 | CASSQDLGGARGTGELFF | TGCGCCAGCAGCCAAGATCTGGGCGGTGCGCGGGGCACCGGGGAGCTGTTTTTT
TRBJ2-1 | . | TRBD2 | TRBV7-8 | CASSLAGGAYNEQFF | TGTGCCAGCAGCTTGGCGGGGGGGGCCTACAATGAGCAGTTCTTC
TRBJ1-1 | few | . | TRBV11-2 | CASSLGWKNTEAFF | TGTGCCAGCAGCTTAGGTTGGAAGAACACTGAAGCTTTCTTT
TRBJ2-7 | . | TRBD1 | TRBV4-2 | CASSRPGTDNFGEQYF | TGTGCCAGCAGCCGGCCCGGGACAGATAACTTCGGCGAGCAGTACTTC
TRBJ2-1 | . | TRBD2 | TRBV28 | CASSLWTLAGGPGEQFF | TGTGCCAGCAGTTTATGGACACTAGCGGGAGGGCCCGGTGAGCAGTTCTTC
TRBJ1-2 | . | . | TRBV29-1 | CSVESGAPGYTF | TGCAGCGTTGAATCCGGGGCACCTGGCTACACCTTC
TRBJ2-1 | . | TRBD2 | TRBV6-5 | CASSPGGLEYNEQFF | TGTGCCAGCTCCCCGGGGGGGTTAGAGTACAATGAGCAGTTCTTC
TRBJ1-5 | few | . | TRBV11-2 | CASSLDRGQPQHF | TGTGCCAGCAGCTTAGACAGGGGCCAGCCCCAGCATTTT
TRBJ2-5 | . | . | TRBV7-9 | CASSSPGAGEETQYF | TGTGCCAGCAGCTCCCCTGGGGCAGGGGAGGAGACCCAGTACTTC
TRBJ2-3 | . | . | TRBV6-1 | CASSRGDTQYF | TGTGCCAGCTCCAGAGGGGATACGCAGTATTTT
TRBJ2-5 | . | TRBD1 | TRBV6-5 | CASTGSSTGWETQYF | TGTGCCAGCACGGGGAGCTCGACAGGGTGGGAGACCCAGTACTTC
TRBJ1-1 | . | . | TRBV4-1 | CASSYPGTNTEAFF | TGCGCCAGCAGCTACCCAGGAACGAACACTGAAGCTTTCTTT
TRBJ2-2 | . | . | TRBV19 | CASSRTGITGELFF | TGTGCCAGTAGCCGTACAGGGATCACCGGGGAGCTGTTTTTT
TRBJ2-3 | . | . | TRBV7-2 | CASSSMALQDTQYF | TGTGCCAGCAGCTCAATGGCCCTCCAAGATACGCAGTATTTT
TRBJ1-4 | . | . | TRBV5-6 | CASSFTDGINEKLFF | TGTGCCAGCAGCTTCACCGACGGAATTAATGAAAAACTGTTTTTT
TRBJ1-1 | few | . | TRBV28 | CASSLRPGWAFF | TGTGCCAGCAGTTTAAGGCCAGGCTGGGCTTTCTTT
TRBJ2-3 | . | . | TRBV7-8 | CASSFKGADTQYF | TGTGCCAGCAGCTTCAAGGGGGCAGATACGCAGTATTTT
TRBJ2-2 | . | . | TRBV4-1 | CASSQEEEVRELFF | TGCGCCAGCAGCCAGGAAGAGGAGGTCCGGGAGCTGTTTTTT
TRBJ1-6 | . | . | TRBV21-1 | CASSCRSDRARCNSPLHF | TGTGCCAGCAGCTGTCGATCTGACAGGGCTAGGTGTAATTCACCCCTCCACTTT
TRBJ2-1 | . | TRBD2 | TRBV6-1 | CASGLAGYNEQFF | TGTGCCAGTGGACTAGCGGGTTACAATGAGCAGTTCTTC
TRBJ1-2 | once | . | TRBV19 | CASSIRIGGYTF | TGTGCCAGTAGTATCCGAATAGGAGGCTACACCTTC
TRBJ2-1 | . | TRBD2 | TRBV10-3 | CAIRRTSGGALNEQFF | TGTGCCATCAGAAGGACTAGCGGGGGGGCCTTAAATGAGCAGTTCTTC
TRBJ1-3 | few | . | TRBV9 | CASSVGRGINTIYF | TGTGCCAGCAGCGTCGGCAGGGGAATAAACACCATATATTTT
TRBJ1-2 | . | . | TRBV4-2 | CASSSAASMGYTF | TGTGCCAGCAGCTCGGCAGCCTCTATGGGCTACACCTTC
TRBJ1-3 | few | . | TRBV2 | CASTDTSGNTIYF | TGTGCCAGCACCGACACCTCTGGAAACACCATATATTTT
TRBJ1-6 | once | . | TRBV5-1 | CASSLGDSYNSPLHF | TGCGCCAGCAGCTTGGGGGATTCCTATAATTCACCCCTCCACTTT
TRBJ2-5 | few | TRBD2 | TRBV29-1 | CSVERTSSQETQYF | TGCAGCGTTGAAAGGACTAGCAGTCAAGAGACCCAGTACTTC
TRBJ2-1 | . | . | TRBV19 | CASSRGSSYNEQFF | TGTGCCAGTAGTAGGGGAAGCTCCTACAATGAGCAGTTCTTC
TRBJ2-1 | . | . | TRBV11-2 | CASSFQGSSDNEQFF | TGTGCCAGCAGCTTCCAGGGGAGTAGTGACAATGAGCAGTTCTTC
TRBJ2-2 | . | TRBD1 | TRBV5-4 | CASSRTNGQGATGELFF | TGTGCCAGCAGTCGGACGAATGGACAGGGAGCCACCGGGGAGCTGTTTTTT
TRBJ1-5 | . | . | TRBV7-8 | CASSLGRVSGNQPQHF | TGTGCCAGCAGCTTAGGTAGGGTTTCAGGCAATCAGCCCCAGCATTTT
TRBJ1-5 | . | TRBD1 | TRBV5-1 | CASSPGTGDGQPQHF | TGCGCCAGCAGTCCCGGGACAGGGGACGGTCAGCCCCAGCATTTT
TRBJ2-3 | few | . | TRBV5-1 | CASSLGIARDTQYF | TGCGCCAGCAGCTTGGGTATAGCGCGGGATACGCAGTATTTT
TRBJ2-7 | . | . | TRBV6-5 | CASSKGLEQYF | TGTGCCAGCAGTAAGGGTTTAGAGCAGTACTTC
TRBJ2-3 | . | . | TRBV19 | CASSRLTRTSTDTQYF | TGTGCCAGTAGCCGCCTAACTAGGACTAGCACAGATACGCAGTATTTT
TRBJ1-3 | . | . | TRBV10-3 | CAISAVKRSGNTIYF | TGTGCCATCAGTGCGGTAAAGCGCTCTGGAAACACCATATATTTT
TRBJ2-2 | . | . | TRBV5-1 | CASSLGRGLQSTGELFF | TGCGCCAGCAGCTTGGGGCGGGGACTCCAATCCACCGGGGAGCTGTTTTTT
TRBJ1-3 | . | . | TRBV18 | CASSPPEGRAGNTIYF | TGTGCCAGCTCTCCGCCGGAGGGTCGCGCTGGAAACACCATATATTTT
TRBJ1-3 | few | . | TRBV6-6 | CASKIQGSGNTIYF | TGTGCCAGCAAGATACAGGGATCCGGAAACACCATATATTTT